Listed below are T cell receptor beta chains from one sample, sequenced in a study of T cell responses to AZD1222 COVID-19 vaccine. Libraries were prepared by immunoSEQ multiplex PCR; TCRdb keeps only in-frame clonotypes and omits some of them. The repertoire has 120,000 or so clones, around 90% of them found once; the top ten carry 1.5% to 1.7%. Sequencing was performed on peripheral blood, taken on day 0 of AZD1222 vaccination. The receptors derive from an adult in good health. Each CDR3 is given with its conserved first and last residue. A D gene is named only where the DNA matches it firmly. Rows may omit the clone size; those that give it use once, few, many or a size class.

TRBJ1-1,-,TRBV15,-,TGTGCCACCAGCAGAGAAGGGAAAAGGGCAGCTTTCTTT,CATSREGKRAAFF
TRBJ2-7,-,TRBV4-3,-,TGCGCCAGCCGAAGAGTCCAGGCCTACGAGCAGTACTTC,CASRRVQAYEQYF
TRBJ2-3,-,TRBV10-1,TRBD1,TGCGCCAGCAGCGGGGGACAGGGCCGCACAGATACGCAGTATTTT,CASSGGQGRTDTQYF
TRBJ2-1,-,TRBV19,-,TGTGCCAGTGGCGTGGGGGTGAATGAGCAGTTCTTC,CASGVGVNEQFF
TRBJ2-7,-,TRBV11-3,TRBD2,TGTGCCAGCAGCTTAGGTCTAGCGGGAGTTCTCGAGCAGTACTTC,CASSLGLAGVLEQYF
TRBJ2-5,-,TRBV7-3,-,TGTGCCAGCAGCCCCGGAGGGGGGGAGACCCAGTACTTC,CASSPGGGETQYF
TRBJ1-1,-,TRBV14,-,TGTGCCAGCAGCCAGAACAGAGACACTGAAGCTTTCTTT,CASSQNRDTEAFF
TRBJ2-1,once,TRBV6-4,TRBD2,TGTGCCAGCAGTGACGCGGGACTAGCGAACAATGAGCAGTTCTTC,CASSDAGLANNEQFF
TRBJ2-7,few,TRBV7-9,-,TGTGCCAGCAGCCGTTATTTTCACGAGCAGTACTTC,CASSRYFHEQYF
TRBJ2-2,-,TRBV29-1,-,TGCAGCGTTGAAAACGTATTCAACACCGGGGAGCTGTTTTTT,CSVENVFNTGELFF
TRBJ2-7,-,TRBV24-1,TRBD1,TGTGCCACCAGTGACCTGGGGGACAGGGGGTTAGAGGAGCAGTACTTC,CATSDLGDRGLEEQYF
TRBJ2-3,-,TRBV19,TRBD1,TGTGCCAGTAGTATAGCGGGCAGGGGGCGCCCGGATACGCAGTATTTT,CASSIAGRGRPDTQYF
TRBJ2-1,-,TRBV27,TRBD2,TGTGCCAGCAGTTTCCCTAGAAGCGGGGCTGCCTACAATGAGCAGTTCTTC,CASSFPRSGAAYNEQFF
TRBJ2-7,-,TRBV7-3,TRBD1,TGTGCCAGCAGCGGAACAGGGGGTTCCTACGAGCGGCAGTACTTC,CASSGTGGSYERQYF
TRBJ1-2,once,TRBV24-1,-,TGTGCCACCAGTGATCCACGCGGGGACTATGGCTACACCTTC,CATSDPRGDYGYTF
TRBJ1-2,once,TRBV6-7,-,TGTGCCAGCAGTTACCCCACAGGGTGGAAAGTCTGCTATGGCTACACCTTC,CASSYPTGWKVCYGYTF
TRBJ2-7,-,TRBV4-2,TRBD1,TGTGCCAGCAGCCAAGGGGAAGTAAGACAGGGGTCCCACGAGCAGTACTTC,CASSQGEVRQGSHEQYF
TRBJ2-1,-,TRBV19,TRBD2,TGTGCCAGTAGTCTCTCCCTAGCGGGAGTGTATGAGCAGTTCTTC,CASSLSLAGVYEQFF
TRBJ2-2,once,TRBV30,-,TGTGCCTGGAGTAAAAGTGGCTTATTAAACACCGGGGAGCTGTTTTTT,CAWSKSGLLNTGELFF
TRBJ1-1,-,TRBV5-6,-,TGTGCCAGCAGCTTTGTTCAAATGAACACTGAAGCTTTCTTT,CASSFVQMNTEAFF
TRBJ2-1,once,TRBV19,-,TGTGCCATCTCCAAAAGCCAGGCGGAGGGGTTCAATGAGCAGTTCTTC,CAISKSQAEGFNEQFF
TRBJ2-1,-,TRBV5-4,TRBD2,TGTGCCAGCAGCTTGGGGAGCGGGAGGGTCAATGAGCAGTTCTTC,CASSLGSGRVNEQFF
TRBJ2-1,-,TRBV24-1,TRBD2,TGTGCCATCTTGGGGGGATCAGCGGGAAATGAGCAGTTCTTC,CAILGGSAGNEQFF
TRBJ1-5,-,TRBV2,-,TGTGCCAGCAGCCCTAACGACCCCAATCAGCCCCAGCATTTT,CASSPNDPNQPQHF
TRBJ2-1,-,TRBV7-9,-,TGTGCCAGCAGCTTAGCCAAGGGGGGCTACAATGAGCAGTTCTTC,CASSLAKGGYNEQFF
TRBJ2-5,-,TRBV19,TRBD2,TGTGCCAGTAGTAGGACTAGCGGCATCCAAGAGACCCAGTACTTC,CASSRTSGIQETQYF
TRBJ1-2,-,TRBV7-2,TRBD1,TGTGCCAGCAGCTTAGACAGGGGGCAGTTTGGCTACACCTTC,CASSLDRGQFGYTF
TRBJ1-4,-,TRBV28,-,TGTGCCAGCAGTTTCGAGGGGCGGGGTGAAAAACTGTTTTTT,CASSFEGRGEKLFF
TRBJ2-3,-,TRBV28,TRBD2,TGTGCCAGCTTCCCTCCGGGACTAGCGGGAGTTCTAGATACGCAGTATTTT,CASFPPGLAGVLDTQYF